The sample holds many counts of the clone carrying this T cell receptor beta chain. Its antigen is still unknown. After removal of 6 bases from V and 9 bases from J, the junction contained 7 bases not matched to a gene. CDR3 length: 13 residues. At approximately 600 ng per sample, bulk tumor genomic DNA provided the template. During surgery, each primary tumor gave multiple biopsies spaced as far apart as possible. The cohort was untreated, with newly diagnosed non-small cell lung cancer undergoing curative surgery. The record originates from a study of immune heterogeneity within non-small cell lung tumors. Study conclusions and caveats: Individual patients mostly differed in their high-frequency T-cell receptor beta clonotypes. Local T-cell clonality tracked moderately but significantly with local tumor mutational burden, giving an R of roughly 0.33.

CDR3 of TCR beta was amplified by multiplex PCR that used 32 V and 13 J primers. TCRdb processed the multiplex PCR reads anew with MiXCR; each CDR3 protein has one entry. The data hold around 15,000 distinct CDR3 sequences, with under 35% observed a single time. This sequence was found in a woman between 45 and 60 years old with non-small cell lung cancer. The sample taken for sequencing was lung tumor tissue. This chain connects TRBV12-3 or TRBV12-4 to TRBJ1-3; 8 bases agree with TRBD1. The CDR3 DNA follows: TGTGCCAGCAGGACGACAGGGGCCGGCACCATATATTTT. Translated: CASRTTGAGTIYF.